Shown below are 23 T cell receptor beta chains from a single sample sequenced in a study of regulatory T cells. Study results and caveats: Hydrophobic residues at CDR3 positions 6 and 7 were enriched in conventional CD4+ T cells of CD3G-deficient patients.

These receptors lack a known antigen. Primers: 52 TRBV forward and 13 TRBJ reverse. Sequenced by immunoSEQ multiplex PCR; TCRdb stores in-frame clones only, minus some. Of roughly 30,000 clones in the sample, 80% to 95% are singletons; the top ten hold 1.5% to 1.7%. The specimen sequenced was conventional CD4+ T cells sorted from blood. These receptors were taken from a person aged 18 to 30 with CD3G deficiency.

The V call is TRBV11-3, the J call TRBJ2-7; weak D call: TRBD1 (6 bases). CDR1 is SGHNT and CDR2 is YENEEA in the germline V gene. Trimming removed 7 bases at V and 0 bases at J, with 22 bases between. The CDR3 has 17 amino acids. The CDR3 bases are TGTGCCAGCAATACGCCCCAGGGGCCGCAAAGCTCCTACGAGCAGTACTTC. Its protein is CASNTPQGPQSSYEQYF. Combining the CDR3 with reference TRBV11-3 and TRBJ2-7 gives the whole variable domain EAGVVQSPRYKIIEKKQPVAFWCNPISGHNTLYWYLQNLGQGPELLIRYENEEAVDDSQLPKDRFSAERLKGVDSTLKIQPAELGDSAVYLCASNTPQGPQSSYEQYFGPGTRLTVT.

This chain connects TRBV5-1 to TRBJ1-2; D call uncertain. Trimming pared 2 bases from V and 4 bases from J, leaving 9 bases between. This CDR3 is built from 13 residues. Germline lookup yields CDR1 SGHRS and CDR2 YFSETQ. The CDR3 sequence is CASSLDPFYGYTF. As DNA, the CDR3 is TGCGCCAGCAGCTTAGATCCATTCTATGGCTACACCTTC.

The chain has TRBV28 and TRBJ2-1; no firm D call. This CDR3 comprises 14 residues. Germline V CDR1 and CDR2: MDHEN, SYDVKM. The V end lost 3 bases, the J end lost 7 bases, and 13 bases lay between the germline ends. DNA of the CDR3: TGTGCCAGCAGTTTCCCCCAGTCTGGGAATGAGCAGTTCTTC. Its translation is CASSFPQSGNEQFF.

The J gene is TRBJ2-7, the V gene TRBV7-8; the D gene is possibly TRBD1 (5 bases). V was pared by 3 bases and J by 0 bases, with 12 bases between. The CDR3 has 15 amino acids. Germline CDR1 is SGHVS and CDR2 is FQNEAQ. This CDR3 reads CASSLGRISSYEQYF. The CDR3 DNA reads as TGTGCCAGCAGCTTGGGGCGGATCAGCTCCTACGAGCAGTACTTC. Using reference TRBV7-8 and TRBJ2-7 for the parts outside the CDR3, the full variable domain is GAGVSQSPRYKVAKRGQDVALRCDPISGHVSLFWYQQALGQGPEFLTYFQNEAQLDKSGLPSDRFFAERPEGSVSTLKIQRTQQEDSAVYLCASSLGRISSYEQYFGPGTRLTVT.

The chain couples TRBV7-9 to TRBJ2-5; 7 bases line up with TRBD1. Germline V lookup: CDR1 SEHNR, CDR2 FQNEAQ (reference sequence). The CDR3 runs to 15 residues. After removal of 0 bases from V and 4 bases from J, the junction contained 5 bases not matched to a gene. The CDR3 DNA sequence: TGTGCCAGCAGCTTAGCTACAGGGGCGGGAGAGACCCAGTACTTC. Translation: CASSLATGAGETQYF.

The rearrangement uses TRBV2 and TRBJ1-3; no definite D call. V lost 0 bases to trimming and J lost 0 bases, with 6 bases between them. The germline gives CDR1 SNHLY, CDR2 FYNNEI. The CDR3 contains 15 residues. This CDR3 is CASSEALHSGNTIYF. The CDR3 DNA follows: TGTGCCAGCAGTGAAGCTCTGCACTCTGGAAACACCATATATTTT.

This clone was seen a few times. CDR3 DNA sequence: TGCAGTGCTAGGGGATTCTACGAGCAGTACTTC. Amino acid sequence: CSARGFYEQYF. The V call is TRBV20-1, the J call TRBJ2-7; D not resolved. Germline V CDR1 and CDR2: DFQATT, SNEGSKA (reference sequence). CDR3 length: 11 amino acids. Trimming cost V 3 bases and J 3 bases, with 6 bases left between them.

The rearrangement links TRBV28 to TRBJ2-7; D not certain. This CDR3 has 14 amino acids. Germline lookup yields CDR1 MDHEN and CDR2 SYDVKM. V was clipped by 2 bases and J by 8 bases, with 16 bases between them. The CDR3 loop reads CASSLKAIGAKQYF. The DNA of the CDR3 is TGTGCCAGCAGTTTAAAAGCTATAGGCGCCAAGCAGTACTTC.

V is TRBV5-1 and J is TRBJ2-3; 9 nucleotides agree with TRBD1. This CDR3 region has 14 residues. V was pared by 7 bases and J by 3 bases, with 6 bases of the junction left unmatched. The germline CDR1 and CDR2 sequences are SGHRS and YFSETQ. This CDR3 reads CASGPGQGTDTQYF. DNA of the CDR3: TGCGCCAGCGGACCGGGACAGGGTACAGATACGCAGTATTTT.

The CDR3 nucleotides are TGCGCCAGCAGCTTGGGGACAGGGTCTAATGTAAACTACGAGCAGTACTTC. Its translation: CASSLGTGSNVNYEQYF. The chain is built from TRBV5-1 and TRBJ2-7; 8 nucleotides line up with TRBD1. CDR3 length equals 17 residues. The V and J ends lost 0 bases and 3 bases, in that order; junction bases with no gene match: 11. Germline CDR1 SGHRS, CDR2 YFSETQ.

The rearrangement links TRBV7-2 to TRBJ1-4; D possibly corresponds to TRBD1 (5 bases). The CDR3 loop spans 15 amino acids. In germline, CDR1 is SGHTA, CDR2 FQGNSA. Trimming shortened V by 0 bases and J by 6 bases, and 11 bases separated the two germline ends. The chain's CDR3 is CASSLAGRADEKLFF. The DNA of the CDR3 is TGTGCCAGCAGCTTAGCGGGCAGGGCGGATGAAAAACTGTTTTTT. The entire variable domain, with the rest obtained from reference TRBV7-2 and TRBJ1-4, is as follows: GAGVSQSPSNKVTEKGKDVELRCDPISGHTALYWYRQSLGQGLEFLIYFQGNSAPDKSGLPSDRFSAERTGGSVSTLTIQRTQQEDSAVYLCASSLAGRADEKLFFGSGTQLSVL.

The chain carries TRBV11-3 and TRBJ2-1; the D call may be TRBD1 or TRBD2 (5 bases each). The CDR3 sequence is 14 residues long. Looked up from germline, CDR1 is SGHNT and CDR2 is YENEEA. Trimming took off 0 bases at V and 4 bases at J, with 7 bases between the two ends. The CDR3 reads CASSLDEGYNEQFF. CDR3 DNA sequence: TGTGCCAGCAGCTTAGATGAGGGGTACAATGAGCAGTTCTTC. Drawing the rest from reference TRBV11-3 and TRBJ2-1, the complete variable domain is EAGVVQSPRYKIIEKKQPVAFWCNPISGHNTLYWYLQNLGQGPELLIRYENEEAVDDSQLPKDRFSAERLKGVDSTLKIQPAELGDSAVYLCASSLDEGYNEQFFGPGTRLTVL.

The chain is built from TRBV11-2 and TRBJ1-3; TRBD1 might be the D (5 bases). Germline loops: CDR1 SGHAT, CDR2 FQNNGV. Trimming stripped 3 bases from V and 0 bases from J, with 9 bases between. This CDR3 comprises 15 residues. DNA for the CDR3: TGTGCCAGCAGCTTCCAGGGATTCTCTGGAAACACCATATATTTT. As protein: CASSFQGFSGNTIYF. Filled out from reference TRBV11-2 and TRBJ1-3, the complete variable domain reads EAGVAQSPRYKIIEKRQSVAFWCNPISGHATLYWYQQILGQGPKLLIQFQNNGVVDDSQLPKDRFSAERLKGVDSTLKIQPAKLEDSAVYLCASSFQGFSGNTIYFGEGSWLTVV.

The chain has TRBV5-1 and TRBJ2-7; the D gene could be TRBD1 or TRBD2 (5 bases each). CDR1 is SGHRS and CDR2 is YFSETQ in the germline V gene. Trimming left V 4 bases short and J 3 bases short, with 14 bases between. This CDR3 spans 14 amino acids. This chain's CDR3 is CASSVWDGIYEQYF. CDR3 DNA: TGCGCCAGCAGCGTATGGGACGGAATCTACGAGCAGTACTTC.

The chain joins TRBV12-2 to TRBJ2-2; TRBD2 was called by the table and not checked on the DNA. TRBV12-2 is a pseudogene segment. There are 19 residues in the CDR3. The CDR3 coding sequence is TGTGCAAGTCGCTTAGTCCGGCCTACTAGCGGGAGTAAAACCGGGGAGCTGTTTTTT. Residues: CASRLVRPTSGSKTGELFF.

The chain employs TRBV5-1 and TRBJ2-3, with unresolved D. The germline V gene encodes CDR1 SGHRS and CDR2 YFSETQ. CDR3 size: 14 residues. With 0 bases removed from V and 5 bases from J, the gap between germline ends came to 10 bases. The CDR3 sequence: CASSLERAKDTQYF. CDR3 sequence (DNA): TGCGCCAGCAGCTTGGAAAGAGCGAAAGATACGCAGTATTTT.

CDR3 residues: CASSPDPGLTQYF. In DNA, the CDR3 is TGCGCCAGCAGCCCCGATCCGGGATTAACGCAGTATTTT. This chain uses TRBV4-1 with TRBJ2-3; possible D gene TRBD2, 5 bases. There are 13 residues in the CDR3. The ends were cut back, 4 bases at V and 9 bases at J, with 14 bases in the middle. Germline V gene sequence: CDR1 MGHRA, CDR2 YSYEKL.

The J gene is TRBJ1-2, the V gene TRBV6-1, with 8 bases matching TRBD1. The CDR3 length is 12 residues. J gave up 8 bases and V 4 bases, and 3 bases lay outside the gene matches. Germline CDR1 reads MNHNS; CDR2 reads SASEGT. In DNA form, the CDR3 reads TGTGCCAGCAGTGGGGACAGGAGCGGCTACACCTTC. It encodes CASSGDRSGYTF.

This rearrangement joins TRBV18 to TRBJ2-3, with D possibly being TRBD2 (5 bases). The CDR3 is 15 residues long. From germline, CDR1 is KGHSH and CDR2 LQKENI. Between the trimmed V and J ends, which lost 2 bases and 2 bases, there was a span of 11 bases. The CDR3 nucleotides read TGTGCCAGCTCACCAGGCACGGGGTTCACAGATACGCAGTATTTT. This translates into CASSPGTGFTDTQYF. The full variable domain, in which reference TRBV18 and TRBJ2-3 provide the parts outside the CDR3, is NAGVMQNPRHLVRRRGQEARLRCSPMKGHSHVYWYRQLPEEGLKFMVYLQKENIIDESGMPKERFSAEFPKEGPSILRIQQVVRGDSAAYFCASSPGTGFTDTQYFGPGTRLTVL.

This rearrangement joins TRBV18 to TRBJ2-3; D not certain. The CDR3 is 12 residues long. Trimming shortened V by 2 bases and J by 7 bases, and 7 bases separated the two germline ends. Germline CDR1 is KGHSH and CDR2 is LQKENI. The CDR3 bases are TGTGCCAGCTCACCAATTGGAAATACGCAGTATTTT. Protein: CASSPIGNTQYF.

The chain recombines TRBV2 with TRBJ1-1; the D is unclear. CDR3 length equals 14 residues. The V end was cut by 4 bases, the J end by 1 base, with 10 bases between. Germline V lookup: CDR1 SNHLY, CDR2 FYNNEI. CDR3: CASSGRKENTEAFF. DNA for the CDR3: TGTGCCAGCAGTGGGAGAAAAGAGAACACTGAAGCTTTCTTT.

The V call is TRBV6-1, the J call TRBJ2-7; 12 bases are a match to TRBD2. CDR1 MNHNS and CDR2 SASEGT come from the germline V gene. J was trimmed by 6 bases and V by 1 base; bases with no gene match: 1. This CDR3 is 14 amino acids long. The CDR3 region is CASSEGLAGVEQYF. CDR3 sequence (DNA): TGTGCCAGCAGTGAAGGACTAGCGGGAGTCGAGCAGTACTTC.

This chain joins TRBV5-1 and TRBJ2-5; TRBD1 agrees at 9 bases. The last part of the DNA fits TRBJ2-7 better; the J call may be wrong. This CDR3 contains 13 residues. In germline, CDR1 is SGHRS, CDR2 YFSETQ. CDR3 protein: CASSWGQGFEQYF. CDR3 coding DNA: TGCGCCAGCAGCTGGGGACAGGGTTTCGAGCAGTACTTC.